This T cell receptor (beta chain) was sequenced for a study of T-cell memory formation after mild COVID-19. Study information: Across donors, TCR clusters were largely donor specific. Findings and caveats of the study: Researchers could not confirm that second-wave clones peaking on day 37 targeted SARS-CoV-2. Shrinking CD4+ clones resided mostly in CM and EM, and CD8+ ones in EMRA. Contracting clones from day 15 to 85 had balanced CD4/CD8; later expanders favoured CD4+.

Germline V lookup: CDR1 LGHDT, CDR2 YNNKEL (reference sequence). This CDR3 is 12 amino acids long. The ends were cut back, 4 bases at V and 7 bases at J, with 9 bases in the middle. TCRdb independently ran MiXCR on the 5' RACE reads; one entry per CDR3 protein. In the table there are 530,000 or so distinct CDR3 sequences, approximately 15% of which are singletons. About this clonotype itself: What it binds is not known.

Input material: PBMCs or a T cell subset sorted from them (not recorded which). The chain combines TRBV3-1 with TRBJ2-3; D is perhaps TRBD2 (5 bases). This TCR derives from an adult woman who had mild COVID-19 (a few samples of this study predate the infection). Cell type and time point are not known. CDR3 residues: CASSLGLNTQYF. In DNA, the CDR3 is TGTGCCAGCAGCCTCGGACTGAATACGCAGTATTTT.